One sample yielded the 18 T cell receptor beta chains listed below, sequenced in a study of shared clonotypes between healthy human individuals. Here immunoSEQ multiplex PCR was the method, and the copy in TCRdb shows in-frame clones only, minus some. The sample holds under 2.5 million clones, approximately 90% seen once. Specimen: naive CD4+ T cells from PBMCs. Subset in this sample: CD45RA+ positively selected. All receptors derive from a young man in good health. Some clones in this sample may be carry-over from other donors' samples.

As regards this clone: The same CDR3 is also encoded by other DNA sequences in this sample. This chain connects TRBV2 to TRBJ1-5; the D gene is possibly TRBD1 (5 bases). Germline V gene sequence: CDR1 SNHLY, CDR2 FYNNEI. CDR3 length: 13 amino acids. V was cut by 3 bases and J by 4 bases, with 7 bases left in between. CDR3 DNA: TGTGCCAGCAGTGACAGGGAAAATCAGCCCCAGCATTTT. This gives the protein CASSDRENQPQHF.

This clone was seen once. This sequence joins TRBV19 and TRBJ1-1, with 7 bases matching TRBD1. The CDR3 sequence is 16 residues long. The V gene's germline CDR1 is LNHDA and CDR2 SQIVND (reference sequence). V lost 4 bases to trimming and J lost 2 bases; unmatched junction nucleotides: 10. The CDR3 protein is CASSKTTGVLNTEAFF. Here the CDR3 DNA reads TGTGCCAGTAGTAAAACTACAGGGGTACTCAACACTGAAGCTTTCTTT.

The chain links TRBV14 to TRBJ2-5, with D possibly matching TRBD2 (7 bases). Per germline, CDR1 SGHDN and CDR2 FVKESK. The CDR3 is made up of 15 amino acids. With 0 bases removed from V and 5 bases from J, the gap between germline ends came to 13 bases. CDR3 in amino acids: CASSQERGGLETQYF. The CDR3, as DNA: TGTGCCAGCAGCCAAGAAAGGGGGGGTCTGGAGACCCAGTACTTC.

Points on this clone: Other DNA sequences in this specimen translate into the identical CDR3. The rearrangement joins TRBV28 to TRBJ1-3; no clear D gene. Between the trimmed V and J ends, which lost 5 bases and 4 bases, there was a span of 9 bases. The CDR3 has 13 amino acids. Germline V gene data show CDR1 as MDHEN and CDR2 as SYDVKM. CDR3: CASSPGLGNTIYF. CDR3 sequence (DNA): TGTGCCAGCAGTCCTGGCTTGGGAAACACCATATATTTT. Complete variable domain (other parts from reference TRBV28 and TRBJ1-3): DVKVTQSSRYLVKRTGEKVFLECVQDMDHENMFWYRQDPGLGLRLIYFSYDVKMKEKGDIPEGYSVSREKKERFSLILESASTNQTSMYLCASSPGLGNTIYFGEGSWLTVV.

This clone has only a few counts. This chain uses TRBV5-6 with TRBJ2-3, with D hard to call. V lost 5 bases and J lost 2, with 9 bases in between. The CDR3 length is 13 residues. Germline loops: CDR1 SGHDT, CDR2 YYEEEE. The DNA of the CDR3 is TGTGCCAGCAGGATAATGTTCACAGATACGCAGTATTTT. The encoded protein is CASRIMFTDTQYF.

The chain links TRBV7-2 to TRBJ2-5; 12 bases align to TRBD1. Germline CDR1 and CDR2: SGHTA and FQGNSA. The CDR3 covers 15 residues. With V trimmed by 5 bases and J by 4 bases, 5 bases remained unmatched. For the CDR3, the DNA is TGTGCCAGCAGCCGGGGACAGGGGGCAGTAGAGACCCAGTACTTC. This codes for CASSRGQGAVETQYF. The entire variable domain, with the rest obtained from reference TRBV7-2 and TRBJ2-5, is as follows: GAGVSQSPSNKVTEKGKDVELRCDPISGHTALYWYRQSLGQGLEFLIYFQGNSAPDKSGLPSDRFSAERTGGSVSTLTIQRTQQEDSAVYLCASSRGQGAVETQYFGPGTRLLVL.

The chain couples TRBV5-1 to TRBJ2-7; D uncertain. This CDR3 has 14 residues. V was clipped by 3 bases and J by 2 bases, with 12 bases between them. Germline V gene data show CDR1 as SGHRS and CDR2 as YFSETQ. In DNA, the CDR3 is TGCGCCAGCAGCTGGTCCCCGCAGCCCTACGAGCAGTACTTC. Its protein is CASSWSPQPYEQYF.

Concerning this clone: The same CDR3 is also encoded by other DNA sequences in this sample. V gene TRBV18 combines with J gene TRBJ2-7; a weak D match, TRBD2 (6 bases). CDR3 length: 13 amino acids. V lost 2 bases and J lost 5, with 10 bases in between. Germline CDR1 KGHSH, CDR2 LQKENI. Here the CDR3 DNA reads TGTGCCAGCTCACCAAGGAGGGACCACGAGCAGTACTTC. It specifies CASSPRRDHEQYF.

The chain employs TRBV29-1 and TRBJ2-3; no clear D. Germline-derived CDR1 and CDR2 are SQVTM and ANQGSEA. This CDR3 spans 16 amino acids. Trimming left V 1 base short and J 1 base short, with 15 bases between. The CDR3 reads CSVEGSGSSGTDTQYF. Written as DNA, the CDR3 is TGCAGCGTTGAAGGGTCGGGTAGTTCGGGCACAGATACGCAGTATTTT.

This rearrangement joins TRBV7-2 to TRBJ2-3; TRBD1 or TRBD2 may be the D gene (6 bases each). Per the germline V gene, CDR1 is SGHTA and CDR2 is FQGNSA. V lost 7 bases and J 4 bases, leaving 15 bases between the germline ends. This CDR3 spans 14 amino acids. CDR3 amino acids: CASIPQRGADTQYF. In DNA form, the CDR3 reads TGTGCCAGCATCCCGCAGAGGGGGGCAGATACGCAGTATTTT.

This clone appeared a single time. The rearrangement joins TRBV6-1 to TRBJ2-3, with D unresolved. The germline CDR1 and CDR2 sequences are MNHNS and SASEGT. Between the trimmed V and J ends, which lost 3 bases and 1 base, there was a span of 17 bases. This CDR3 spans 17 amino acids. CDR3 loop: CASSDVGQPWGTDTQYF. CDR3 DNA sequence: TGTGCCAGCAGTGACGTCGGGCAGCCATGGGGCACAGATACGCAGTATTTT.

About this clone: Other DNA sequences of this sample code for an identical CDR3. The chain is built from TRBV7-2 and TRBJ1-5; D gene ambiguous. V was cut by 0 bases and J by 4 bases, with 7 bases left in between. Germline assignment: CDR1 SGHTA and CDR2 FQGNSA. The CDR3 has 14 amino acids. CDR3 DNA: TGTGCCAGCAGCTTAGCCGGAGGGAATCAGCCCCAGCATTTT. This gives the protein CASSLAGGNQPQHF.

This chain joins TRBV4-1 and TRBJ1-6; D may be TRBD1 (6 bases). Trimming left V 1 base short and J 10 bases short, with 14 bases between. There are 15 residues in the CDR3. Per germline, CDR1 MGHRA and CDR2 YSYEKL. The CDR3 loop reads CASSQGRQGYSPLHF. The CDR3 DNA reads as TGCGCCAGCAGCCAAGGTCGGCAGGGGTACTCACCCCTCCACTTT.

This chain uses TRBV6-1 with TRBJ2-7, with 14 bases identical to TRBD2. The V gene end was trimmed by 3 bases and the J gene end by 6 bases; junction bases not matched to a gene: 1. Looked up from germline, CDR1 is MNHNS and CDR2 is SASEGT. The length of the CDR3 is 14 residues. CDR3 coding DNA: TGTGCCAGCAGTGAGGGACTAGCGGGAGTCGAGCAGTACTTC. Translation gives CASSEGLAGVEQYF.

V gene TRBV7-3 combines with J gene TRBJ1-4; 8 bases map to TRBD1. The CDR3 has 17 residues. Per germline, CDR1 SGHTA and CDR2 FQGTGA. V shed 5 bases, J shed 5 bases, and the junction held 13 bases outside the gene matches. CDR3 coding DNA: TGTGCCAGCAGCCCTCCCCCCCGGACAGGGAAGAATGAAAAACTGTTTTTT. Translation gives CASSPPPRTGKNEKLFF.

CDR3 loop: CASSRDRAYPQPQHF. CDR3 nucleotides: TGTGCCAGCAGCAGGGACAGGGCTTACCCTCAGCCCCAGCATTTT. The chain carries TRBV6-6 and TRBJ1-5, with 9 positions matching TRBD1. J gave up 6 bases and V 6 bases, and 9 bases lay outside the gene matches. The germline V gene has CDR1 MNHNY and CDR2 SVGAGI (reference sequence). The CDR3 has 15 residues.

The chain carries TRBV7-3 and TRBJ2-1; maybe TRBD2 (5 bases). The CDR3 is 14 residues long. V was shortened by 0 bases and J by 6 bases, with 9 bases between the two germline ends. The germline gives CDR1 SGHTA, CDR2 FQGTGA. Written as DNA, the CDR3 is TGTGCCAGCAGCTTAACGTTCACTAGCAATGAGCAGTTCTTC. Its protein is CASSLTFTSNEQFF.

This chain uses TRBV11-1 with TRBJ1-2; no clear D gene. V was cut by 4 bases and J by 4 bases, with 10 bases left in between. The germline V gene has CDR1 SGHAT and CDR2 FQDESV (reference sequence). The CDR3 is 13 amino acids. CDR3 bases: TGTGCCAGCAGCTCCCGGCGGGGCTATGGCTACACCTTC. This codes for CASSSRRGYGYTF.